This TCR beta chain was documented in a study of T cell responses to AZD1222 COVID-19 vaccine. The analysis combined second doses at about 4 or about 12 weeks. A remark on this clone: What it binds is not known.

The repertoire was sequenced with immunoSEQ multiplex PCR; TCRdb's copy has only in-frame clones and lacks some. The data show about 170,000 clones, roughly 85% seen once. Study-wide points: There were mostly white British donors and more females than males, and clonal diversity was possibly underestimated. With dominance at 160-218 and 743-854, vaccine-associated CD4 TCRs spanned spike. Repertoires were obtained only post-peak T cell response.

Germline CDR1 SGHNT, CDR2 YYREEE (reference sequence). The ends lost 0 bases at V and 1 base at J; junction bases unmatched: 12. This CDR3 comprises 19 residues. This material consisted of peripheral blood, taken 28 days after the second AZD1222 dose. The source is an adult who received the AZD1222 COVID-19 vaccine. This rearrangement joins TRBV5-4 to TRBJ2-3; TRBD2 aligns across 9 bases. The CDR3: CASSLDGGLAPGGTDTQYF. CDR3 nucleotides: TGTGCCAGCAGCTTGGACGGAGGACTAGCGCCGGGAGGCACAGATACGCAGTATTTT.